This T cell receptor (beta chain) was identified during a study of T cell responses to AZD1222 COVID-19 vaccine. Looked up from germline, CDR1 is SGHKS and CDR2 is YYEKEE (reference sequence). The CDR3 contains 14 residues. V was clipped by 7 bases and J by 1 base, with 12 bases between them. The table came from immunoSEQ multiplex PCR; TCRdb's copy has only in-frame clones and leaves some out. The sample records 90,000 to 150,000 clones, around 90% being singletons. The input for sequencing was peripheral blood, taken on day 0 of AZD1222 vaccination. The V call is TRBV5-5, the J call TRBJ1-5, with D tentatively TRBD1 (6 bases). The sequence was obtained from an adult in good health. CDR3 sequence reads: CASGQGHSNQPQHF. CDR3 bases: TGTGCCAGCGGGCAGGGACACAGCAATCAGCCCCAGCATTTT.